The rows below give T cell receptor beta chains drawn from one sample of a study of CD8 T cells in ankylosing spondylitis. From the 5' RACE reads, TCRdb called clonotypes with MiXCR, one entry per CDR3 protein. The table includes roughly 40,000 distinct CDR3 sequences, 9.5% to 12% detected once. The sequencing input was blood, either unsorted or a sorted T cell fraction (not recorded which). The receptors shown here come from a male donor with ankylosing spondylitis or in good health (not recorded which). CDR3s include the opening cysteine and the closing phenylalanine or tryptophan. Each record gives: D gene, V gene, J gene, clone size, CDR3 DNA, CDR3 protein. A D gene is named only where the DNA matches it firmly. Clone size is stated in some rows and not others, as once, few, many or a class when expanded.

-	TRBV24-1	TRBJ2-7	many	TGTGCCACCAGTGAGGGTAGCGTCTACGAGCAGTACTTC	CATSEGSVYEQYF
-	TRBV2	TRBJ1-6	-	TGTGCCAGCAGTGCCTTGGGCGGTTCACCCCTCCACTTT	CASSALGGSPLHF
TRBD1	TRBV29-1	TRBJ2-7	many	TGCAGCGTTCGGACAGGGGGCACGAACGAGCAGTACTTC	CSVRTGGTNEQYF
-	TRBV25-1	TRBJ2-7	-	TGTGCCAGCAGTTCGTACAGTTACGAGCAGTACTTC	CASSSYSYEQYF
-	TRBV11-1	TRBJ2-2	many	TGTGCCAGCAGCAGCACCGGGGAGCTGTTTTTT	CASSSTGELFF
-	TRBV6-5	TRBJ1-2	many	TGTGCCAGCAGTTACGGGAGGAATAACTATGGCTACACCTTC	CASSYGRNNYGYTF
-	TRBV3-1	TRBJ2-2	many	TGTGCCAGCAGCTACACCACCGGGGAGCTGTTTTTT	CASSYTTGELFF
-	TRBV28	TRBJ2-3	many	TGTGCCAGTAAGGGTGGTGATACGCAGTATTTT	CASKGGDTQYF
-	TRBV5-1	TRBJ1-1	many	TGCGCCAGCAGCTTGCTGGGACGGAACACTGAAGCTTTCTTT	CASSLLGRNTEAFF
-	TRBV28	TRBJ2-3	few	TGTGCCAGCAGGGGGAGGAGTAGGGATACGCAGTATTTT	CASRGRSRDTQYF
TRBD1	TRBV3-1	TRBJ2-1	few	TGTGCCAGCAGGGGGGACAGATTCAACAATGAGCAGTTCTTC	CASRGDRFNNEQFF
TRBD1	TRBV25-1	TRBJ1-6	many	TGTGCCAGCAGTGCCTCCGGGACAGGTTGGTCACCCCTCCACTTT	CASSASGTGWSPLHF
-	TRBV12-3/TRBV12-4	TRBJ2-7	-	TGTGTCAGCAGTTCGCTTTTCGAGCAGTACTTC	CVSSSLFEQYF
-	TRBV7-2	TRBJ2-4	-	TGTGCCAGCAGCATCCGGACAGCTGAACCTTGGGACATTCAGTACTTC	CASSIRTAEPWDIQYF
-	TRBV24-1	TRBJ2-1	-	TGTGCCACCTTAGCATTGAACAATGAGCAGTTCTTC	CATLALNNEQFF
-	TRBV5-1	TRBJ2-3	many	TGCGCCAGCAGAGAGACTCCCCCAGATACGCAGTATTTT	CASRETPPDTQYF
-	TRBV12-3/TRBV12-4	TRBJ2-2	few	TGTGCCAGCAGCATACGCCGGATCCTAGTGAACACCGGGGAGCTGTTTTTT	CASSIRRILVNTGELFF
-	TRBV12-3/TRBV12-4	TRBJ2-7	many	TGTGCCAGCAGCAAAGGGCAGGGATCCTCCTACGAGCAGTACTTC	CASSKGQGSSYEQYF
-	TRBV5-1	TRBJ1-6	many	TGCGCCAGCAGCGTAGGGAGAGGAGGGCTCTGGGGAAATTCACCCCTCCACTTT	CASSVGRGGLWGNSPLHF
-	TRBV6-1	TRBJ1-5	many	TGTGCCAGCAGTACCTATAGCAATCAGCCCCAGCATTTT	CASSTYSNQPQHF
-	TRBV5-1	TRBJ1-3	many	TGCGCCAGCAGCTTGGGGTGGGGAAGCTCTGGAAACACCATATATTTT	CASSLGWGSSGNTIYF
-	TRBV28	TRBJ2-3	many	TGTGCCAGCGGCCTCCTGGGTGTGGGTACGCAGTATTTT	CASGLLGVGTQYF
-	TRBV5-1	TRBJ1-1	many	TGCGCCAGCAGCTTGGAATCCGGGGGGCTAGCGACTGAAGCTTTCTTT	CASSLESGGLATEAFF
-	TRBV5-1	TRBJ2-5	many	TGCGCCAGCAGGAGCTCCGTCGTTCGAAAAGAGACCCAGTACTTC	CASRSSVVRKETQYF
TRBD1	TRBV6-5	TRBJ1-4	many	TGTGCCAGCAGTTCCGGACAGGGGATCAGAAATGAAAAACTGTTTTTT	CASSSGQGIRNEKLFF
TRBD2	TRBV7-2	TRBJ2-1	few	TGTGCCAGCAGCTTAGCGGGGCTAGCGGGGGACAATGAGCAGTTCTTC	CASSLAGLAGDNEQFF
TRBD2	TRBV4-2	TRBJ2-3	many	TGTGCCAGCAGCCAAGAGTTAGCGGGGGGCCTCACAGATACGCAGTATTTT	CASSQELAGGLTDTQYF
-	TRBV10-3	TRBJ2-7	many	TGTGCCATCTGGGACACCGATACCTACGAGCAGTACTTC	CAIWDTDTYEQYF
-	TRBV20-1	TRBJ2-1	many	TGCAGTGCTAGAGGCGGATACAATGAGCAGTTCTTC	CSARGGYNEQFF
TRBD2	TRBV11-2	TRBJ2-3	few	TGTGCCAGCAGCTTACTCGGGGGGAGGTTCACAGATACGCAGTATTTT	CASSLLGGRFTDTQYF
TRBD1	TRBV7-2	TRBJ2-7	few	TGTGCCAGCAGCTTAGTGCGACAGGGCTACGAGCAGTACTTC	CASSLVRQGYEQYF
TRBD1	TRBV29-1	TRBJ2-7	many	TGCAGCGTTGGGACAGGCTTTGCTACGTTCGAGCAGTACTTC	CSVGTGFATFEQYF
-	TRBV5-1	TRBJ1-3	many	TGCGCCAGCAGCTGGGGCGGAGGACCCTCTGGAAACACCATATATTTT	CASSWGGGPSGNTIYF
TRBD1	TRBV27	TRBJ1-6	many	TGTGCCAGCAGTTTAGCCGGGACAGACGTTACACCCCTCCACTTT	CASSLAGTDVTPLHF
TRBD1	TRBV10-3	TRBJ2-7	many	TGTGCCATCAGCGAAGTCGGACAGGGGAGTTACGAGCAGTACTTC	CAISEVGQGSYEQYF